This passage covers 24 T cell receptor beta chains from one sample sequenced in a study of blood T cell repertoires in COVID-19. Profiling relied on immunoSEQ multiplex PCR, and the TCRdb table lists in-frame clones only, not all of them. The profile covers about 160,000 clones, with 92% appearing a single time and roughly 4.8% taken by the ten largest. Sequenced material: peripheral blood. These receptors were obtained from a man aged 25 to 45 with COVID-19, enrolled during active disease.

The gene calls are TRBV5-1 and TRBJ2-1; 7 nucleotides line up with TRBD1. CDR1 is SGHRS and CDR2 is YFSETQ in the germline V gene. The CDR3 is 17 residues long. The V gene end was trimmed by 4 bases and the J gene end by 6 bases; junction bases not matched to a gene: 16. CDR3 protein: CASSRGDRAGPPNEQFF. For the CDR3, the DNA is TGCGCCAGCAGCCGGGGAGACAGGGCCGGTCCCCCCAATGAGCAGTTCTTC.

This clone occurred once. V is TRBV6-2 or TRBV6-3 and J is TRBJ2-7, with 8 bases matching TRBD2. Germline CDR1 is MNHEY and CDR2 is SVGEGT. CDR3 size: 15 residues. The ends lost 3 bases at V and 3 bases at J; junction bases unmatched: 7. The CDR3: CASSYEDSGSYEQYF. The CDR3 nucleotides are TGTGCCAGCAGTTATGAAGACAGCGGGAGCTACGAGCAGTACTTC.

This clone has only one observation. J is TRBJ1-1 and V is TRBV24-1; perhaps TRBD1 as D (5 bases). The ends were cut back, 7 bases at V and 1 base at J, with 9 bases in the middle. This CDR3 is 13 amino acids long. Looked up from germline, CDR1 is KGHDR and CDR2 is SFDVKD. The CDR3 region has the DNA TGTGCCACCAGGTTCCAGGGGAACACTGAAGCTTTCTTT. Translating gives CATRFQGNTEAFF.

The CDR3 loop is CASSLDGLNSPLHF. The DNA for the CDR3 is TGTGCCAGCAGTTTAGATGGCCTCAATTCACCCCTCCACTTT. The chain employs TRBV27 and TRBJ1-6; no clear D. V was trimmed by 2 bases and J by 7 bases, leaving 9 bases between them. The CDR3 spans 14 residues. Germline CDR1 MNHEY, CDR2 SMNVEV (reference sequence).

CDR3 residues: CASSSRQANYTF. CDR3 nucleotides: TGTGCCAGCAGTTCCCGACAGGCAAACTACACCTTC. The rearrangement joins TRBV27 to TRBJ1-2, with TRBD1 as a possible D gene (6 bases). The CDR3 sequence is 12 residues long. V lost 4 bases, J lost 10 bases, and 13 bases lay in between. Per the germline V gene, CDR1 is MNHEY and CDR2 is SMNVEV (reference sequence).

This chain links TRBV6-4 with TRBJ2-7; 9 nucleotides match TRBD2. Germline CDR1 and CDR2: MRHNA and SNTAGT. The CDR3 extends over 14 amino acids. The J segment lost 3 bases and the V segment lost 8 bases, leaving 8 bases of the junction unmatched. The CDR3 DNA reads as TGTGCCAGCCCCCGACTAGCGGCCGTCTACGAGCAGTACTTC. Protein product: CASPRLAAVYEQYF.

The chain carries TRBV9 and TRBJ2-2, with D tentatively TRBD1 (6 bases). V lost 6 bases to trimming and J lost 0 bases, with 6 bases between them. The germline V gene has CDR1 SGDLS and CDR2 YYNGEE. The CDR3 consists of 13 residues. CDR3 nucleotide sequence: TGTGCCAGCAAGGGGGCGAACACCGGGGAGCTGTTTTTT. Residues: CASKGANTGELFF.

CDR3 protein: CASSPTGTGTYEQYF. The CDR3 DNA is TGCGCCAGCAGCCCGACCGGGACAGGAACCTACGAGCAGTACTTC. V gene TRBV5-1 combines with J gene TRBJ2-7; 8 nucleotides line up with TRBD1. The CDR3 contains 15 residues. Germline CDR1 and CDR2: SGHRS and YFSETQ. Trimming took 4 bases from V and 2 from J; bases not matched to a gene: 8. Full variable domain (missing parts from reference TRBV5-1 and TRBJ2-7): KAGVTQTPRYLIKTRGQQVTLSCSPISGHRSVSWYQQTPGQGLQFLFEYFSETQRNKGNFPGRFSGRQFSNSRSEMNVSTLELGDSALYLCASSPTGTGTYEQYFGPGTRLTVT.

This chain links TRBV11-3 with TRBJ1-3, with TRBD1 as a possible D gene (6 bases). V was trimmed by 5 bases and J by 1 base, leaving 12 bases between them. The CDR3 has 15 residues. The V gene's germline CDR1 is SGHNT and CDR2 YENEEA. CDR3 sequence (DNA): TGTGCCAGCAGCCAAACACAGGGATCTGGAAACACCATATATTTT. Translating it yields CASSQTQGSGNTIYF.

The chain recombines TRBV2 with TRBJ2-6, with TRBD2 matching over 8 bases. The CDR3 has 15 amino acids. Looked up from germline, CDR1 is SNHLY and CDR2 is FYNNEI. The V and J ends lost 2 bases and 7 bases, in that order; junction bases with no gene match: 4. CDR3 in DNA: TGTGCCAGCAGTGAAAACCGGGGGGGCGCCAACGTCCTGACTTTC. This translates into CASSENRGGANVLTF.

The gene calls are TRBV2 and TRBJ1-2, with 8 bases lining up with TRBD1. The CDR3 totals 12 residues. Germline CDR1 is SNHLY and CDR2 is FYNNEI. The V segment lost 8 bases and the J segment 5 bases; nucleotides outside the gene matches: 4. The CDR3 region has the DNA TGTGCCAGCCTTGACAGGGGATATGGCTACACCTTC. Translating gives CASLDRGYGYTF.

The gene calls are TRBV28 and TRBJ2-1, with 12 nucleotides matching TRBD2. Germline V lookup: CDR1 MDHEN, CDR2 SYDVKM. The CDR3 sequence is 18 residues long. The ends lost 3 bases at V and 1 base at J; junction bases unmatched: 7. This CDR3 is CASSFPSGRVISYNEQFF. DNA of the CDR3: TGTGCCAGCAGTTTTCCTAGCGGGAGGGTTATTTCCTACAATGAGCAGTTCTTC.

The chain links TRBV2 to TRBJ2-3, with TRBD2 matching 9 bases. Germline V gene lookup returns CDR1 SNHLY and CDR2 FYNNEI. The CDR3 sequence is 15 residues long. V shed 9 bases and J 0 bases; nucleotides not matched to a gene: 7. The chain's CDR3 is CARKSRGGSTDTQYF. CDR3 sequence (DNA): TGTGCCAGAAAATCGCGGGGGGGGAGCACAGATACGCAGTATTTT.

This chain uses TRBV21-1 with TRBJ2-1; no DNA check was done on the table's D call, TRBD2. TRBV21-1 is recorded as a pseudogene. CDR3 length: 14 amino acids. In DNA form, the CDR3 reads TGTGCCAGCGTCTCAGGGAGGGGGATGAATGAGCAGTTCTTC. As protein: CASVSGRGMNEQFF.

The CDR3 reads CATAVDRPGSYNEQFF. The CDR3 DNA reads as TGTGCCACCGCCGTGGACAGGCCCGGCTCCTACAATGAGCAGTTCTTC. The rearrangement links TRBV24-1 to TRBJ2-1; 7 bases fit TRBD1. The CDR3 covers 16 residues. Losses at the gene ends were 9 bases for V and 0 bases for J; bases not matched to a gene: 10. CDR1 is KGHDR and CDR2 is SFDVKD in the germline V gene.

This chain connects TRBV6-6 to TRBJ1-1; the match to TRBD1 covers 9 bases. Looked up from germline, CDR1 is MNHNY and CDR2 is SVGAGI (reference sequence). The junction had 7 bases not matched to a gene; V was cut back by 5 bases and J by 6 bases. The CDR3 length is 14 residues. The CDR3: CASSQQGARAEAFF. CDR3 DNA sequence: TGTGCCAGCAGTCAACAGGGGGCGCGCGCTGAAGCTTTCTTT.

This clone is a singleton in its sample. The V call is TRBV5-1, the J call TRBJ2-2, with D maybe TRBD1 (6 bases). Germline V gives CDR1 SGHRS, CDR2 YFSETQ. This CDR3 is 16 amino acids long. V shed 3 bases and J shed 5 bases, with 17 bases lying between them. Here the CDR3 reads CASSYGQPTGTGELFF. As DNA, the CDR3 is TGCGCCAGCAGCTACGGTCAACCAACAGGGACCGGGGAGCTGTTTTTT. Full variable domain (remainder filled in from reference TRBV5-1 and TRBJ2-2): KAGVTQTPRYLIKTRGQQVTLSCSPISGHRSVSWYQQTPGQGLQFLFEYFSETQRNKGNFPGRFSGRQFSNSRSEMNVSTLELGDSALYLCASSYGQPTGTGELFFGEGSRLTVL.

This chain uses TRBV4-3 with TRBJ1-5; 7 bases are shared with TRBD1. The CDR3 is made up of 14 amino acids. The germline V gene has CDR1 LGHNA and CDR2 YSLEER. V was pared by 4 bases and J by 4 bases, with 4 bases of the junction left unmatched. In DNA, the CDR3 is TGCGCCAGCAGCCTTAACAGGGGAAATCAGCCCCAGCATTTT. Translated, it gives CASSLNRGNQPQHF.

The rearrangement joins TRBV5-6 to TRBJ2-7; D possibly corresponds to TRBD2 (5 bases). The CDR3 extends over 13 amino acids. Per germline, CDR1 SGHDT and CDR2 YYEEEE. The germline V and J ends were trimmed by 2 bases and 3 bases, with 9 bases remaining between them. The CDR3 loop is CASSFEGSYEQYF. The CDR3 region has the DNA TGTGCCAGCAGCTTTGAAGGGAGCTACGAGCAGTACTTC.

The CDR3 here is CASSPQDRGDYGYTF. DNA for the CDR3: TGTGCCAGCAGCCCTCAGGACAGGGGAGACTATGGCTACACCTTC. The chain employs TRBV5-4 and TRBJ1-2; the match to TRBD1 covers 9 bases. Germline values: CDR1 SGHNT, CDR2 YYREEE (reference sequence). V shed 4 bases and J 3 bases; nucleotides not matched to a gene: 7. This CDR3 is built from 15 residues.

This clone was detected once. The chain couples TRBV28 to TRBJ2-7, with D possibly TRBD2 on 5 matching bases. Germline V gene data show CDR1 as MDHEN and CDR2 as SYDVKM. The CDR3 consists of 15 residues. Trimming cost V 2 bases and J 1 base, with 12 bases left between them. The CDR3 sequence: CASSLVRSGSYEQYF. The CDR3 DNA reads as TGTGCCAGCAGTTTAGTTCGGAGCGGTTCCTACGAGCAGTACTTC.

V is TRBV27 and J is TRBJ1-1; no clear D. Trimming removed 3 bases at V and 3 bases at J, with 8 bases between. Germline CDR1 reads MNHEY; CDR2 reads SMNVEV (reference sequence). This CDR3 has 13 amino acids. The CDR3 here is CASSLGSYTEAFF. The CDR3 DNA sequence: TGTGCCAGCAGTTTGGGCAGTTACACTGAAGCTTTCTTT.

The CDR3: CASSATGTSGKQETQYF. The CDR3 nucleotides read TGTGCCAGCAGCGCGACCGGGACTAGCGGGAAACAAGAGACCCAGTACTTC. This sequence joins TRBV7-3 and TRBJ2-5, with 13 bases fitting TRBD2. CDR3 length: 17 residues. Germline CDR1 is SGHTA and CDR2 is FQGTGA. The junction had 8 bases not matched to a gene; V was cut back by 5 bases and J by 2 bases.

This clone was counted only a few times. The chain uses TRBV27 and TRBJ2-1; weak D call: TRBD1 (6 bases). V gave up 6 bases and J gave up 3 bases, with 15 bases separating them. The CDR3 consists of 15 residues. CDR1 and CDR2 from the germline V gene are MNHEY and SMNVEV (reference sequence). This chain's CDR3 is CASSPYRTDYNEQFF. The CDR3 bases are TGTGCCAGCAGCCCCTACCGGACAGACTACAATGAGCAGTTCTTC.